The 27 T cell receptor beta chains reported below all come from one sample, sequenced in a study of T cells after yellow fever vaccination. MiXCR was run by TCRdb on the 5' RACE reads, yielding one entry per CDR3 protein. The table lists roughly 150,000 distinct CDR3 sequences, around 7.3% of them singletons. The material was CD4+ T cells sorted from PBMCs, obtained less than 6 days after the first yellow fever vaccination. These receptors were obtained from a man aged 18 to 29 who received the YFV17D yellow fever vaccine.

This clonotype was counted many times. As DNA, the CDR3 is TGTGCCAGCAGCGTACGCCCGGGAGGCGCGAACACCGGGGAGCTGTTTTTT. Translation: CASSVRPGGANTGELFF. The genes are TRBV9 and TRBJ2-2; 7 bases are a match to TRBD2. Germline-derived CDR1 and CDR2 are SGDLS and YYNGEE. The CDR3 sequence is 17 residues long. V trimming: 1 base; J trimming: 0 bases; junction bases outside the gene matches: 6.

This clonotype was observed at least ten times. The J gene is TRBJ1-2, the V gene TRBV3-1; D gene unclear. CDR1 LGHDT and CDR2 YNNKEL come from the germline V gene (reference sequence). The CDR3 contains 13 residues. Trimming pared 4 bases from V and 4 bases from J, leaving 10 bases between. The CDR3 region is CASSLTPPYGYTF. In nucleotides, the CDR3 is TGTGCCAGCAGCCTCACACCACCCTATGGCTACACCTTC.

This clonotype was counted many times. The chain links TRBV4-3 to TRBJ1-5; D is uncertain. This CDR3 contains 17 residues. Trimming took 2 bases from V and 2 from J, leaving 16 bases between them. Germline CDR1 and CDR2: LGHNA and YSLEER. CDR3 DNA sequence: TGCGCCAGCAGCCAAACCAGGACCGCCCGGGGCAATCAGCCCCAGCATTTT. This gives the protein CASSQTRTARGNQPQHF.

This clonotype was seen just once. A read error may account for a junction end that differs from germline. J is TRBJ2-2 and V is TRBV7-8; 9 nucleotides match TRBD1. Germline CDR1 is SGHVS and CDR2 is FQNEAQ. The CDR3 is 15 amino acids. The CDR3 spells CASSSRTGDTRELFF. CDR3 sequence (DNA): TGTGCCAGCAGCTCCCGGACAGGGGACACCAGGGAGCTGTTTTTT.

The CDR3, as DNA: TGTGCCAGCAGCCTCCGGCTTGAGGGAAACACCATATATTTT. Its protein is CASSLRLEGNTIYF. The genes are TRBV11-2 and TRBJ1-3, with D unresolved. V was cut by 5 bases and J by 4 bases, with 12 bases left in between. This CDR3 comprises 14 residues. Germline CDR1 reads SGHAT; CDR2 reads FQNNGV.

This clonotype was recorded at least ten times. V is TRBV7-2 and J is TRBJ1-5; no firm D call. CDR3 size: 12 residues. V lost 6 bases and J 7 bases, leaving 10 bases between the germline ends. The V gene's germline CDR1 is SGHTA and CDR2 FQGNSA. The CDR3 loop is CASSFDNQPQHF. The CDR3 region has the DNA TGTGCCAGCAGTTTTGACAACCAGCCCCAGCATTTT.

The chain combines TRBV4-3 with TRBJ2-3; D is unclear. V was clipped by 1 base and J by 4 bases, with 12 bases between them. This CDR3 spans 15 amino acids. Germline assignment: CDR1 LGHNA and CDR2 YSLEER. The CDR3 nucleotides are TGCGCCAGCAGCCAAGTTTTTCATCGGGCAGATACGCAGTATTTT. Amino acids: CASSQVFHRADTQYF.

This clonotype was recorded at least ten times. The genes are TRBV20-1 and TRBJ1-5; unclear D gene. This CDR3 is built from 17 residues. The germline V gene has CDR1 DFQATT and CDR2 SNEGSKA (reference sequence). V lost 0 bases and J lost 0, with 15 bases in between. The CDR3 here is CSARDPEDGYSNQPQHF. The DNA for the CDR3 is TGCAGTGCTAGAGATCCAGAGGACGGATATAGCAATCAGCCCCAGCATTTT.

The CDR3 region is CASFPLSIYNEQFF. The CDR3 bases are TGTGCCAGCTTCCCACTATCGATTTACAATGAGCAGTTCTTC. This sequence joins TRBV18 and TRBJ2-1, with D uncertain. CDR1 is KGHSH, CDR2 LQKENI, per germline. Deletions cut 7 bases from V and 4 bases from J, with 14 bases between. The CDR3 sequence is 14 residues long.

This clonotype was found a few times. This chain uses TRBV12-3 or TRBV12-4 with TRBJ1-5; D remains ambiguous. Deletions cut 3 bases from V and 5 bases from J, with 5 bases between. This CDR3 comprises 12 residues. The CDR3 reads CASSFGDQPQHF. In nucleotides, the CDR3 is TGTGCCAGCAGTTTCGGGGATCAGCCCCAGCATTTT.

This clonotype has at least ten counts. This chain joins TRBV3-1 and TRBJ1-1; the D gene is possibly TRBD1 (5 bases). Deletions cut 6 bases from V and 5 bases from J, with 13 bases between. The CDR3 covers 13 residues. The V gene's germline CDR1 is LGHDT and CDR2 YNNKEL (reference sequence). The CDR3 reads CASRPGEGTEAFF. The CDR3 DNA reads TGTGCCAGCAGGCCCGGGGAGGGGACTGAAGCTTTCTTT.

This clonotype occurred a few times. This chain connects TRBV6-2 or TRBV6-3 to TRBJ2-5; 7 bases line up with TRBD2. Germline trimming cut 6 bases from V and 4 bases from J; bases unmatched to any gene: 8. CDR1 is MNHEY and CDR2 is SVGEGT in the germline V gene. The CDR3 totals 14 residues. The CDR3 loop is CASRPSGVAETQYF. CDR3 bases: TGTGCCAGCAGACCCAGCGGGGTGGCAGAGACCCAGTACTTC.

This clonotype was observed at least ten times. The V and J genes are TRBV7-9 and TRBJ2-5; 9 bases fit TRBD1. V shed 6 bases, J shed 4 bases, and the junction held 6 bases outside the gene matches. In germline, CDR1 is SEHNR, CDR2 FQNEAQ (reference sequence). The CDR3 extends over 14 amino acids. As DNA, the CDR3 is TGTGCCAGCAGGAAGGACAGGGGTCCAGAGACCCAGTACTTC. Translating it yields CASRKDRGPETQYF.

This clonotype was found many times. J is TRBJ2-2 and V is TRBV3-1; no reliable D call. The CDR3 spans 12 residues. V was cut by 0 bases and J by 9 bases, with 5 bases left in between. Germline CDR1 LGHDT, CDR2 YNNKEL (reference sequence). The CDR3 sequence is CASSQESRELFF. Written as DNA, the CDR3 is TGTGCCAGCAGCCAAGAATCCCGGGAGCTGTTTTTT.

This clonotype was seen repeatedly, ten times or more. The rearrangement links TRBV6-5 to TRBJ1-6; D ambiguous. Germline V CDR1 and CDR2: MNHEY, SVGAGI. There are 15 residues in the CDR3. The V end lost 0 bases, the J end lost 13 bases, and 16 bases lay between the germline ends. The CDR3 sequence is CASSYSSGHKGPLHF. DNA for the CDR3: TGTGCCAGCAGTTACTCGTCTGGGCACAAAGGGCCCCTCCACTTT.

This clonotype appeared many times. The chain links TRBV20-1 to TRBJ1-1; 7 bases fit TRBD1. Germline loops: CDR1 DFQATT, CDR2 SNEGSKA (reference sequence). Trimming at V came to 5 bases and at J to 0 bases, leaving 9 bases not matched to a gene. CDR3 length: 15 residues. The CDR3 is CSAFSSTGLNTEAFF. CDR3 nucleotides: TGCAGTGCTTTTAGTTCGACAGGGCTGAACACTGAAGCTTTCTTT.

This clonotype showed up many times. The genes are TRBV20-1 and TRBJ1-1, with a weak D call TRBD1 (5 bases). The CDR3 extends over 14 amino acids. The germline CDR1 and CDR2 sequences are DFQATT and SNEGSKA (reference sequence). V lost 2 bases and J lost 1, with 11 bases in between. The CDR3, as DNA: TGCAGTGCTAGACAATATGGGGGGAACACTGAAGCTTTCTTT. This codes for CSARQYGGNTEAFF.

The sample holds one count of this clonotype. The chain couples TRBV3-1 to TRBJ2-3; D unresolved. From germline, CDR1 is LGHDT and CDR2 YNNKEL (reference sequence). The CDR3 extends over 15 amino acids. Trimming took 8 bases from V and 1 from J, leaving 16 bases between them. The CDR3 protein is CASCPSRTRTDTQYF. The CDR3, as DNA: TGTGCCAGCTGCCCCAGTCGAACTCGCACAGATACGCAGTATTTT.

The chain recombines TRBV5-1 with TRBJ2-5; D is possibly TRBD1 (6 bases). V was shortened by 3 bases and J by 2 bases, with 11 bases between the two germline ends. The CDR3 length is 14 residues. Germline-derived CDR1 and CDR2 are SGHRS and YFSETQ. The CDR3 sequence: CASSWGTTQETQYF. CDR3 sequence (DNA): TGCGCCAGCAGCTGGGGGACAACTCAAGAGACCCAGTACTTC.

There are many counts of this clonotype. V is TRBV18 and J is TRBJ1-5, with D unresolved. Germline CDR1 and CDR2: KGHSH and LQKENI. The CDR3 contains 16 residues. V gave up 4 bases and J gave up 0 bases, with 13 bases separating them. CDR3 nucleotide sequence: TGTGCCAGCTCACAAACCGCGGGCAGTAGCAATCAGCCCCAGCATTTT. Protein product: CASSQTAGSSNQPQHF.

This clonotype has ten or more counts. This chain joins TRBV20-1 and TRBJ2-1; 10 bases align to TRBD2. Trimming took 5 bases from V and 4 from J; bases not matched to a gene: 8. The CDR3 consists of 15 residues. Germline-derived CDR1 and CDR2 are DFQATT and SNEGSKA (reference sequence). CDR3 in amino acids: CSASPTSGVYNEQFF. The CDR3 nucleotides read TGCAGTGCTTCCCCCACTAGCGGGGTTTACAATGAGCAGTTCTTC.

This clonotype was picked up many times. CDR3 nucleotide sequence: TGTGCCAGCAGTTACCAGCGGGGTAGGTCCGATACGCAGTATTTT. Residues: CASSYQRGRSDTQYF. The genes are TRBV6-5 and TRBJ2-3, with 7 bases aligning to TRBD2. The V gene's germline CDR1 is MNHEY and CDR2 SVGAGI. The CDR3 has 15 residues. V gave up 2 bases and J gave up 6 bases; unmatched junction bases: 8.

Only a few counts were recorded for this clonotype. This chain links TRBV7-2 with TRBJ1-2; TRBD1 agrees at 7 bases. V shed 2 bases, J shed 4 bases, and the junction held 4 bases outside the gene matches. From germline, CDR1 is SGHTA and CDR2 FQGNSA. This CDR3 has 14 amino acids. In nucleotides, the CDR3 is TGTGCCAGCAGCTTAACCCGGGACAGCTATGGCTACACCTTC. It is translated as CASSLTRDSYGYTF. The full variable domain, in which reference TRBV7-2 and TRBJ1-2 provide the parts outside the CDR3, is GAGVSQSPSNKVTEKGKDVELRCDPISGHTALYWYRQSLGQGLEFLIYFQGNSAPDKSGLPSDRFSAERTGGSVSTLTIQRTQQEDSAVYLCASSLTRDSYGYTFGSGTRLTVV.

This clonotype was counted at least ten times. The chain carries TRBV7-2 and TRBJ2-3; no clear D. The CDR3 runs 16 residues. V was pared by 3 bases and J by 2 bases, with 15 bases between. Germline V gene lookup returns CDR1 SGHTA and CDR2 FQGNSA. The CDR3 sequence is CASSFSSPRDTDTQYF. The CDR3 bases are TGTGCCAGCAGCTTTAGCTCCCCTAGAGACACAGATACGCAGTATTTT.

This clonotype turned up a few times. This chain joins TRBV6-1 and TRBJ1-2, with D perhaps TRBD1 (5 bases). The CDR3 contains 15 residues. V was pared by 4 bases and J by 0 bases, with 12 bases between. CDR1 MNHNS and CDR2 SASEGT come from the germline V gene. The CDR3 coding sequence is TGTGCCAGCAGTGTCCAGGGTGAAGCTAACTATGGCTACACCTTC. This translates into CASSVQGEANYGYTF.

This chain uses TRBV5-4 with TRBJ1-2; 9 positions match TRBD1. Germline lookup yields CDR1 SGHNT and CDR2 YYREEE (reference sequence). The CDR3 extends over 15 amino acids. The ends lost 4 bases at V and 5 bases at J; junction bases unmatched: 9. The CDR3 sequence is CASSMGGQGRYGYTF. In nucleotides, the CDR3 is TGTGCCAGCAGCATGGGGGGACAGGGAAGGTATGGCTACACCTTC. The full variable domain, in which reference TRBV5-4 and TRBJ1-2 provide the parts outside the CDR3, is ETGVTQSPTHLIKTRGQQVTLRCSSQSGHNTVSWYQQALGQGPQFIFQYYREEENGRGNFPPRFSGLQFPNYSSELNVNALELDDSALYLCASSMGGQGRYGYTFGSGTRLTVV.

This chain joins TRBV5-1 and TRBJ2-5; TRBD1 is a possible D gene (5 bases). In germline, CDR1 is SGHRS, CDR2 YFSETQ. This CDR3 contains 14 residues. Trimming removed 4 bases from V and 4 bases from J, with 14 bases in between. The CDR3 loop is CASSPRGRGETQYF. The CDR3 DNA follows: TGCGCCAGCAGCCCCCGCGGTAGGGGAGAGACCCAGTACTTC.